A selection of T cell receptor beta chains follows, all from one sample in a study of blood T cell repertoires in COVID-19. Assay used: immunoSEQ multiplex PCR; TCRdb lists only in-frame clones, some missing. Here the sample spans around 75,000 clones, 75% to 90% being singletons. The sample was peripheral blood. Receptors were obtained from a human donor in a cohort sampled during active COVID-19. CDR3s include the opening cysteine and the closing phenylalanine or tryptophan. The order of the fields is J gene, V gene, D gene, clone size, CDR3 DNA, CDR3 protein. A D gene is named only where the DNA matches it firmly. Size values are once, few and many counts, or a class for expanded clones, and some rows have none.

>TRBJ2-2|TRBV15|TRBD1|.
TGTGCCACCAGCCGGGACAGGGGAAACACCGGGGAGCTGTTTTTT
CATSRDRGNTGELFF
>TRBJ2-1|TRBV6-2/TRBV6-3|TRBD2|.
TGTGCCAGCAGCAACCGTTTCAGGCGGGAGGTCGATGAGCAGTTCTTC
CASSNRFRREVDEQFF
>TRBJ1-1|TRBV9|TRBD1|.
TGTGCCAGCAGCAACCGGGACAGGGGTTTTGAAGCTTTCTTT
CASSNRDRGFEAFF
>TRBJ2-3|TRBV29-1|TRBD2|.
TGCAGCGTTGGACTAGCGGGAGCGAAAGATACGCAGTATTTT
CSVGLAGAKDTQYF
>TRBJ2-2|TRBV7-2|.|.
TGTGCCAGCAGCTTAGCACAAAACACCGGGGAGCTGTTTTTT
CASSLAQNTGELFF
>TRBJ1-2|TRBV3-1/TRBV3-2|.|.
TGTGCCAGCAGCCCTACTCATGCATCCTATGGCTACACCTTC
CASSPTHASYGYTF
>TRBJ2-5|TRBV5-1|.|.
TGCGCCAGCAGCTTGGTTGGCATCCAAGAGACCCAGTACTTC
CASSLVGIQETQYF
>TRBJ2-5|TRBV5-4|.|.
TGTGCCAGCAGCTCTTCAACAGGGTCAGAGACCCAGTACTTC
CASSSSTGSETQYF
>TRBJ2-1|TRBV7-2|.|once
TGTGCCAGCAAAAGTACTAGCCTCAATGAGCAGTTCTTC
CASKSTSLNEQFF
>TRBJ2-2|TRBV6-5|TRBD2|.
TGTGCCAGCAGACTCACCCCGACTAGCTCCGGGGAGCTGTTTTTT
CASRLTPTSSGELFF
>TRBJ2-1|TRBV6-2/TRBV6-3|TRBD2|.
TGTGCCAGCAGTTCTCTAGCGGGAGGGTACAATGAGCAGTTCTTC
CASSSLAGGYNEQFF
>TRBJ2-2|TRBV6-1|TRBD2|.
TGTGCCAGCAGTGAGTTCGAGCGGGGATCAGGCGGGGAGCTGTTTTTT
CASSEFERGSGGELFF
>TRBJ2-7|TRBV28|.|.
TGTGCCAGCAGGGGCGATGGGTACGAGCAGTACTTC
CASRGDGYEQYF
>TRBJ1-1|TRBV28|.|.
TGTGCCAGCAGTTTATTAACGGGGGAGAACACTGAAGCTTTCTTT
CASSLLTGENTEAFF
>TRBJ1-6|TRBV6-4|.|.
TGTGCCAGCAGTGACACGGTACGATCACCCCTCCACTTT
CASSDTVRSPLHF
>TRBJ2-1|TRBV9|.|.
TGTGCCAGCAGCGTAGATGGACACGAGCAGTTCTTC
CASSVDGHEQFF
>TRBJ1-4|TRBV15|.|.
TGTGCCACCAGCAGAGAACAGACAGATACACGAAATGAAAAACTGTTTTTT
CATSREQTDTRNEKLFF
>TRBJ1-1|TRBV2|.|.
TGTGCCAGCACCAACCCCCCATCAGGGAAAGTGGACACTGAAGCTTTCTTT
CASTNPPSGKVDTEAFF
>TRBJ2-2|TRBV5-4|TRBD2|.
TGTGCCAGCAGCCTCCAAACGGGGGGGTCGAACACCGGGGAGCTGTTTTTT
CASSLQTGGSNTGELFF
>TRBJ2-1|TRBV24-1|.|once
TGTGCCACCAGTGACGTGACAGAAGTCAATGAGCAGTTCTTC
CATSDVTEVNEQFF
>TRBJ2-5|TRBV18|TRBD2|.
TGTGCCAGCTCACCTTGGACCGGGAGGGGGGAGACCCAGTACTTC
CASSPWTGRGETQYF
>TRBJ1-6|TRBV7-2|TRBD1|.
TGTGCCAGCAGCTGGTCGGGACAGGGGGCCTCTAATTCACCCCTCCACTTT
CASSWSGQGASNSPLHF
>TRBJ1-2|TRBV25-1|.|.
TGTGCCACCCAAGAACCCCGAGGAGTTTCTAACTATGGCTACACCTTC
CATQEPRGVSNYGYTF
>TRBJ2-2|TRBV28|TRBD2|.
TGTGCCAGCAGCTCTCCCGGACTAGCGGGACCCACCGGGGAGCTGTTTTTT
CASSSPGLAGPTGELFF
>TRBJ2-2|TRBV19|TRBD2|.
TGTGCCAGTAGGGGGGCCGGGACTAGCGGGAGACGAACCGGGGAGCTGTTTTTT
CASRGAGTSGRRTGELFF
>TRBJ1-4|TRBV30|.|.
TGTGCCTGGGGGAAAGGGGCAACTAATGAAAAACTGTTTTTT
CAWGKGATNEKLFF
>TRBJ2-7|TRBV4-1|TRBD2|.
TGCGCCAGCAGCCAGGCCGCTAGCGGGGGCACCTACGAGCAGTACTTC
CASSQAASGGTYEQYF
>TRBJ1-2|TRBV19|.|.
TGTGCCAGTAGTATAGGATACGGTGGAGGTGGCTACACCTTC
CASSIGYGGGGYTF
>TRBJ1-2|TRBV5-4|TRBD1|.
TGTGCCAGCAGCTTGGTGGCTCGGACAGGGGGTGGCTATGGCTACACCTTC
CASSLVARTGGGYGYTF
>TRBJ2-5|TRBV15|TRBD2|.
TGTGCCACCAGCAGACCCTCTAGCGGGGCAGAGACCCAGTACTTC
CATSRPSSGAETQYF
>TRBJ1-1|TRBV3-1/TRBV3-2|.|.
TGTGCCAGCAGCCAAGAAATATGTGTGAGGGTTTCGGCTGAAGCTTTCTTT
CASSQEICVRVSAEAFF
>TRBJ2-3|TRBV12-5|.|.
TGTGCTAGTGGTCCCGGGTATGAAACCGCTACGCAGTATTTT
CASGPGYETATQYF
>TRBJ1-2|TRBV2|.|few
TGTGCCAGCAGTGAACAGGGCTATGGCTACACCTTC
CASSEQGYGYTF
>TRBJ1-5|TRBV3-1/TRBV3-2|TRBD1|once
TGTGCCAGCAGCCCGGGGGACAGGGGGCTTGGGCCCCAGCATTTT
CASSPGDRGLGPQHF
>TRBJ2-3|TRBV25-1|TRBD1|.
TGTGCCAGCAGTGAGACAGGGGGCGCAGATACGCAGTATTTT
CASSETGGADTQYF
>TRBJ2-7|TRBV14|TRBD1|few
TGTGCCAGCAGCCGGACAGGGGGGTCCTACGAGCAGTACTTC
CASSRTGGSYEQYF
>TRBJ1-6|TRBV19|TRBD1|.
TGTGCCAGTAGAACAGGGGATCTCTATAATTCACCCCTCCACTTT
CASRTGDLYNSPLHF
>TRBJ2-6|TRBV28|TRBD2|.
TGTGCCAGCAGTTTAGGACTAGCGGGAGCGAGGATCGCTGGGGCCAACGTCCTGACTTTC
CASSLGLAGARIAGANVLTF
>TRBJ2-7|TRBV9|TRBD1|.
TGTGCCAGCAGCGTAGTTATGGGTCAGGGGGACTCCTACGAGCAGTACTTC
CASSVVMGQGDSYEQYF
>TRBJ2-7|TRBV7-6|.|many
TGTGCCAGCAGCTCAGTCAGCGGGCGCTCCTACGAGCAGTACTTC
CASSSVSGRSYEQYF
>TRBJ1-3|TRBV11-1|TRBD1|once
TGTGCCAGCAGCTCCGACAGGGCATCTGGAAACACCATATATTTT
CASSSDRASGNTIYF
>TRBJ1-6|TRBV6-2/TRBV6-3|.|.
TGTGCCAGCAGTGCCCGCGGGGTTGACCGTCTGGATTCACCCCTCCACTTT
CASSARGVDRLDSPLHF
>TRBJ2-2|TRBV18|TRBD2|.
TGTGCCAGCTCACCAAGAGAGGGAGGGAGCACCGGGGAGCTGTTTTTT
CASSPREGGSTGELFF
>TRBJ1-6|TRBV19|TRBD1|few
TGTGCCAGTAGACAGGGGGTATCACCCCTCCACTTT
CASRQGVSPLHF
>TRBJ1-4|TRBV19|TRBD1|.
TGTGCCAGTAGTCTTTGGACAGGGAACGAAAAACTGTTTTTT
CASSLWTGNEKLFF
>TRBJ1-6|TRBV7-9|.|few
TGTGCCAGCAGCCCAGCTAGTGATTCACCCCTCCACTTT
CASSPASDSPLHF
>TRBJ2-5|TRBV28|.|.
TGTGCCAGCAGTTGGTGGGCAGGGATGGAAGAGACCCAGTACTTC
CASSWWAGMEETQYF
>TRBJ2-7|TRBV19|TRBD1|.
TGTGCCAGTAGTATAGAGAGCAGGGGGCGCGAGCAGTACTTC
CASSIESRGREQYF
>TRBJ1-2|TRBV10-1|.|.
TGCGCCAGCAGCCCAACCGGTGCTAACTATGGCTACACCTTC
CASSPTGANYGYTF
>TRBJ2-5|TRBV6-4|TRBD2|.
TGTGCCAGCACGCGGACTAGCGGGAGTAGGGGGGAGACCCAGTACTTC
CASTRTSGSRGETQYF
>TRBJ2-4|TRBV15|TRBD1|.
TGTGCCACCAGCAGAGATGGCAGGGGGCAGGAAAACATTCAGTACTTC
CATSRDGRGQENIQYF
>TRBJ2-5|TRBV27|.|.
TGTGCCAGCAGGATACCCAGGGGGGCAGAGACCCAGTACTTC
CASRIPRGAETQYF
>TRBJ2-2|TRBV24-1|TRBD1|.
TGTGCCACCAGTCTTGAGGGACAGGGGACCGGGGAGCTGTTTTTT
CATSLEGQGTGELFF
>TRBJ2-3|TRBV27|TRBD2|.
TGTGCCAGCAGTTTGTCGGTAGCGGGAGATACGCAGTATTTT
CASSLSVAGDTQYF